This TCR beta chain appears in the sequencing data of a study of shared clonotypes between healthy human individuals. Study-wide findings and caveats: The authors expected sequencing depth to affect clonotype sharing among donors.

V lost 6 bases and J lost 2, with 11 bases in between. The CDR3 has 13 residues. The V gene's germline CDR1 is WSHSY and CDR2 SAAADI. Profiled with immunoSEQ multiplex PCR; TCRdb holds only in-frame clones, not every one. The repertoire has about 490,000 clones, 65% to 80% of them found once; the top ten carry more than 10%. This clone was seen only once. No antigen is known for it. The sample consisted of PBMCs. The V and J genes are TRBV10-2 and TRBJ2-7; maybe TRBD2 (5 bases). The clonotype comes from a woman in her thirties or forties in good health. Some clones in this sample may be carry-over from other donors' samples. The CDR3 loop reads CASREAPAYEQYF. DNA for the CDR3: TGCGCCAGCAGGGAGGCCCCGGCCTACGAGCAGTACTTC.